Presented here are 32 T cell receptor beta chains from one specimen sequenced in a study of cytomegalovirus exposure and HLA in healthy donors. PCR used 60 Vbeta primers and 13 Jbeta primers. This table comes from immunoSEQ multiplex PCR, and its TCRdb copy is limited to in-frame clones, with some not included. This table lists 50,000 to 70,000 clones. Sequenced sample: PBMCs. The receptors originated from a woman aged 18-35 years in good health and CMV-seronegative.

The J gene is TRBJ1-4, the V gene TRBV7-9; D not resolved. The CDR3 totals 19 residues. V dropped 5 bases and J dropped 3 bases, with 25 bases sitting between them. The V gene's germline CDR1 is SEHNR and CDR2 FQNEAQ (reference sequence). The CDR3 DNA reads as TGTGCCAGCAGCCGGACTACTTGGGGTCGGGCCGCATCTAATGAAAAACTGTTTTTT. Residues: CASSRTTWGRAASNEKLFF.

About this clone itself: Compared with germline, one end of the junction differs, possibly owing to a read error. The chain has TRBV7-7 and TRBJ1-1; 11 bases match TRBD1. Germline V gene data show CDR1 as SSHAT and CDR2 as FNYEAQ (reference sequence). The CDR3 extends over 15 amino acids. CDR3 DNA sequence: TGTGCTAGCAGCTTACCCGGGACAGGGGGTACTGAAGCTTTCTTT. The encoded protein is CASSLPGTGGTEAFF.

The J gene is TRBJ2-1, the V gene TRBV29-1, with D perhaps matching TRBD2 (6 bases). Trimming cost V 8 bases and J 0 bases, with 23 bases left between them. Germline lookup yields CDR1 SQVTM and CDR2 ANQGSEA. The CDR3 has 17 residues. The CDR3 bases are TGCAGCACTGGAGGGTATTTGCGAGGGAGCTCCTACAATGAGCAGTTCTTC. This gives the protein CSTGGYLRGSSYNEQFF.

J is TRBJ2-7 and V is TRBV1; the DNA was not compared with TRBD2, the D call given in the table. TRBV1 is given as a pseudogene. This CDR3 region has 17 residues. This CDR3 reads CTSSQVREREGLYEQYF. Here the CDR3 DNA reads TGCACCAGCAGCCAAGTTAGGGAGCGGGAGGGCCTCTACGAGCAGTACTTC.

The gene calls are TRBV9 and TRBJ2-7; 7 bases fit TRBD2. The V gene end was trimmed by 1 base and the J gene end by 3 bases; junction bases not matched to a gene: 13. Germline-derived CDR1 and CDR2 are SGDLS and YYNGEE. The CDR3 contains 17 residues. The CDR3 bases are TGTGCCAGCAGCGTACCGCCGGGGGGATCGTGCTACTACGAGCAGTACTTC. Its translation is CASSVPPGGSCYYEQYF.

The chain employs TRBV11-2 and TRBJ1-2, with D hard to call. The V and J ends lost 3 bases and 0 bases respectively, with 8 bases between them. The germline CDR1 and CDR2 sequences are SGHAT and FQNNGV. The CDR3 totals 14 residues. Written as DNA, the CDR3 is TGTGCCAGCAGCTTGCCCGGGACTAACTATGGCTACACCTTC. Protein: CASSLPGTNYGYTF.

The chain couples TRBV6-5 to TRBJ1-2, with D unclear. Looked up from germline, CDR1 is MNHEY and CDR2 is SVGAGI. V was clipped by 6 bases and J by 5 bases, with 13 bases between them. This CDR3 region has 13 residues. The CDR3 protein is CASSQASQYGYTF. The CDR3 region has the DNA TGTGCCAGCAGCCAGGCCAGTCAATATGGCTACACCTTC.

This chain connects TRBV11-3 to TRBJ2-7, with TRBD2 as a possible D gene (6 bases). The CDR3 loop spans 15 amino acids. Germline CDR1 and CDR2: SGHNT and YENEEA. Deletions cut 5 bases from V and 7 bases from J, with 21 bases between. The CDR3 spells CASSTSGLSAGEQYF. The CDR3 DNA reads as TGTGCCAGCAGCACATCGGGACTCTCTGCAGGGGAGCAGTACTTC.

This chain links TRBV7-2 with TRBJ1-4; no firm D call. CDR1 and CDR2 from the germline V gene are SGHTA and FQGNSA. V lost 4 bases, J lost 8 bases, and 8 bases lay in between. This CDR3 is built from 12 residues. The CDR3 is CASSSLGEKLFF. The CDR3 DNA follows: TGTGCCAGCAGCTCGCTCGGGGAAAAACTGTTTTTT.

The gene calls are TRBV29-1 and TRBJ1-1; 7 bases agree with TRBD1. The J segment lost 6 bases and the V segment lost 3 bases, leaving 7 bases of the junction unmatched. CDR1 SQVTM and CDR2 ANQGSEA come from the germline V gene. The CDR3 has 13 amino acids. The CDR3 region has the DNA TGCAGCGTTGAGGTCGGCAGGGGGGCTGAAGCTTTCTTT. This translates into CSVEVGRGAEAFF.

The chain uses TRBV6-1 and TRBJ2-7; the match to TRBD2 covers 11 bases. The V segment lost 6 bases and the J segment 0 bases; nucleotides outside the gene matches: 4. The CDR3 sequence is 15 residues long. Germline CDR1 is MNHNS and CDR2 is SASEGT. CDR3 nucleotides: TGTGCCAGCAGCCAACTAGCGGGGGACTCCTACGAGCAGTACTTC. Protein: CASSQLAGDSYEQYF.

The chain uses TRBV11-3 and TRBJ2-2; 9 nucleotides align to TRBD2. V lost 3 bases, J lost 3 bases, and 5 bases stayed unmatched. The CDR3 consists of 16 residues. Germline-derived CDR1 and CDR2 are SGHNT and YENEEA. The CDR3 region is CASSFISGSYTGELFF. The CDR3 region has the DNA TGTGCCAGCAGCTTCATTAGCGGGAGTTACACCGGGGAGCTGTTTTTT.

V gene TRBV30 combines with J gene TRBJ1-2; maybe TRBD1 (6 bases). Trimming removed 0 bases at V and 7 bases at J, with 12 bases between. Germline CDR1 reads GTSNPN; CDR2 reads SVGIG (reference sequence). CDR3 size: 13 residues. The CDR3 here is CAWSVGGAGGYTF. CDR3 coding DNA: TGTGCCTGGAGTGTAGGGGGGGCGGGTGGCTACACCTTC. Complete variable domain (other parts from reference TRBV30 and TRBJ1-2): SQTIHQWPATLVQPVGSPLSLECTVEGTSNPNLYWYRQAAGRGLQLLFYSVGIGQISSEVPQNLSASRPQDRQFILSSKKLLLSDSGFYLCAWSVGGAGGYTFGSGTRLTVV.

This rearrangement joins TRBV5-1 to TRBJ2-7, with D hard to call. The CDR3 covers 13 residues. Trimming took 0 bases from V and 3 from J, leaving 7 bases between them. Germline CDR1 and CDR2: SGHRS and YFSETQ. This chain's CDR3 is CASSLGQRYEQYF. The CDR3 DNA follows: TGCGCCAGCAGCTTGGGACAACGCTACGAGCAGTACTTC.

V usage is TRBV19 and J usage is TRBJ1-2; D remains ambiguous. Between the trimmed V and J ends, which lost 5 bases and 8 bases, there was a span of 12 bases. Looked up from germline, CDR1 is LNHDA and CDR2 is SQIVND (reference sequence). This CDR3 region has 12 residues. CDR3 DNA: TGTGCCAGTAGTTTCGTGTCGGGAGGCTACACCTTC. Translating it yields CASSFVSGGYTF.

The rearrangement uses TRBV4-2 and TRBJ2-7; TRBD2 might be the D (6 bases). Deletions cut 3 bases from V and 0 bases from J, with 12 bases between. Germline V gene data show CDR1 as LGHNA and CDR2 as YNFKEQ. This CDR3 is 15 amino acids long. In nucleotides, the CDR3 is TGTGCCAGCAGCCAGGGGGGACTGCCCTCCTACGAGCAGTACTTC. Translation: CASSQGGLPSYEQYF.

The chain recombines TRBV5-1 with TRBJ2-3; D uncertain. The CDR3 is made up of 11 amino acids. Trimming took 5 bases from V and 5 from J, leaving 6 bases between them. Germline V CDR1 and CDR2: SGHRS, YFSETQ. This CDR3 is CASRAGDTQYF. The CDR3 DNA is TGCGCCAGCAGGGCAGGAGATACGCAGTATTTT. The variable domain in full, completed from reference TRBV5-1 and TRBJ2-3, reads KAGVTQTPRYLIKTRGQQVTLSCSPISGHRSVSWYQQTPGQGLQFLFEYFSETQRNKGNFPGRFSGRQFSNSRSEMNVSTLELGDSALYLCASRAGDTQYFGPGTRLTVL.

The chain is built from TRBV6-5 and TRBJ1-2; D might be TRBD1 (5 bases). CDR3 length equals 15 residues. Trimming removed 7 bases from V and 5 bases from J, with 20 bases in between. Germline CDR1 is MNHEY and CDR2 is SVGAGI. CDR3 in amino acids: CASIQRGGLGYGYTF. The CDR3 bases are TGTGCCAGCATCCAAAGGGGAGGGCTTGGGTATGGCTACACCTTC.

The CDR3 loop is CAWVGLAGFPNEQFF. The CDR3 coding sequence is TGTGCCTGGGTCGGACTAGCGGGATTCCCCAATGAGCAGTTCTTC. The rearrangement links TRBV30 to TRBJ2-1; TRBD2 matches 12 bases. V was clipped by 5 bases and J by 6 bases; unmatched bases: 8. Germline-derived CDR1 and CDR2 are GTSNPN and SVGIG (reference sequence). This CDR3 comprises 15 residues.

The chain carries TRBV12-2 and TRBJ2-7; the table's TRBD1 call for D was not verified on the DNA. TRBV12-2 is a listed pseudogene. The CDR3 is 14 amino acids. This CDR3 reads CASRGPRGLYEQYF. The CDR3 bases are TGTGCAAGCCGAGGCCCCAGGGGGCTCTACGAGCAGTACTTC.

The chain links TRBV7-2 to TRBJ1-2; 7 nucleotides line up with TRBD1. Germline V gene lookup returns CDR1 SGHTA and CDR2 FQGNSA. V trimming: 4 bases; J trimming: 4 bases; junction bases outside the gene matches: 6. The CDR3 runs 14 residues. CDR3 residues: CASSSQQGTYGYTF. CDR3 sequence (DNA): TGTGCCAGCAGCTCCCAACAGGGGACCTATGGCTACACCTTC.

The J gene is TRBJ2-1, the V gene TRBV5-6; no reliable D call. Deletions cut 2 bases from V and 6 bases from J, with 15 bases between. In germline, CDR1 is SGHDT, CDR2 YYEEEE. This CDR3 spans 15 amino acids. Here the CDR3 reads CASSFSLSGINEQFF. CDR3 in DNA: TGTGCCAGCAGCTTCTCCCTGTCAGGAATCAATGAGCAGTTCTTC. Complete variable domain (other parts from reference TRBV5-6 and TRBJ2-1): DAGVTQSPTHLIKTRGQQVTLRCSPKSGHDTVSWYQQALGQGPQFIFQYYEEEERQRGNFPDRFSGHQFPNYSSELNVNALLLGDSALYLCASSFSLSGINEQFFGPGTRLTVL.

The V and J genes are TRBV5-1 and TRBJ2-4, with 10 bases that match TRBD1. Per the germline V gene, CDR1 is SGHRS and CDR2 is YFSETQ. V trimming: 3 bases; J trimming: 0 bases; junction bases outside the gene matches: 3. CDR3 length: 16 amino acids. The CDR3 DNA follows: TGCGCCAGCAGCTCAGGGACAGGGGAAGCCAAAAACATTCAGTACTTC. Translating gives CASSSGTGEAKNIQYF.

The gene calls are TRBV29-1 and TRBJ1-2, with D unclear. Trimming left V 2 bases short and J 4 bases short, with 11 bases between. Per the germline V gene, CDR1 is SQVTM and CDR2 is ANQGSEA. The CDR3 is 13 residues long. The CDR3 DNA reads as TGCAGCGTTGAAACGGGTACTATCTATGGCTACACCTTC. Its translation: CSVETGTIYGYTF.

This chain uses TRBV25-1 with TRBJ2-6; 7 positions agree with TRBD1. The trim removed 2 bases at V and 0 bases at J, leaving 4 bases unmatched. Germline V gene sequence: CDR1 MGHDK, CDR2 SYGVNS. CDR3 length equals 17 residues. In nucleotides, the CDR3 is TGTGCCAGCAGTGAAATAGGGGACAGCTCTGGGGCCAACGTCCTGACTTTC. It translates to CASSEIGDSSGANVLTF. Looking up the rest from reference TRBV25-1 and TRBJ2-6 gives the full variable domain: EADIYQTPRYLVIGTGKKITLECSQTMGHDKMYWYQQDPGMELHLIHYSYGVNSTEKGDLSSESTVSRIRTEHFPLTLESARPSHTSQYLCASSEIGDSSGANVLTFGAGSRLTVL.

The rearrangement links TRBV6-1 to TRBJ2-3; TRBD2 matches 8 bases. CDR3 length: 16 amino acids. J lost 1 base, V lost 4 bases, and 7 bases had no gene match. CDR1 MNHNS and CDR2 SASEGT come from the germline V gene. CDR3 in amino acids: CASSVSLAEGTDTQYF. The CDR3 coding sequence is TGTGCCAGCAGTGTTTCACTAGCGGAGGGCACAGATACGCAGTATTTT.

The V call is TRBV5-1, the J call TRBJ1-1; a weak D match, TRBD1 (6 bases). This CDR3 has 15 residues. The V gene's germline CDR1 is SGHRS and CDR2 YFSETQ. V was cut by 0 bases and J by 4 bases, with 13 bases left in between. DNA for the CDR3: TGCGCCAGCAGCTTGGGGGGGGGCTATAGCACTGAAGCTTTCTTT. Protein: CASSLGGGYSTEAFF. Combining the CDR3 with reference TRBV5-1 and TRBJ1-1 gives the whole variable domain KAGVTQTPRYLIKTRGQQVTLSCSPISGHRSVSWYQQTPGQGLQFLFEYFSETQRNKGNFPGRFSGRQFSNSRSEMNVSTLELGDSALYLCASSLGGGYSTEAFFGQGTRLTVV.

The chain links TRBV12-5 to TRBJ2-1; a possible D gene is TRBD1 (5 bases). With 7 bases removed from V and 2 bases from J, the gap between germline ends came to 9 bases. The CDR3 runs 13 residues. Germline V gene sequence: CDR1 LGHNT, CDR2 FRNRAP. The CDR3 reads CASAPGTYNEQFF. CDR3 nucleotides: TGTGCTAGTGCCCCAGGGACCTACAATGAGCAGTTCTTC. Together with reference TRBV12-5 and TRBJ2-1, the CDR3 gives the full variable domain: DARVTQTPRHKVTEMGQEVTMRCQPILGHNTVFWYRQTMMQGLELLAYFRNRAPLDDSGMPKDRFSAEMPDATLATLKIQPSEPRDSAVYFCASAPGTYNEQFFGPGTRLTVL.

This chain joins TRBV7-3 and TRBJ2-1, with TRBD2 identical over 9 bases. Germline V gene data show CDR1 as SGHTA and CDR2 as FQGTGA. The CDR3 sequence is 17 residues long. V shed 5 bases and J 8 bases; nucleotides not matched to a gene: 16. In DNA, the CDR3 is TGTGCCAGCAGCCCAACCGCGGGCGGGAGGGGTTCGGATGAGCAGTTCTTC. This encodes CASSPTAGGRGSDEQFF.

This sequence joins TRBV6-5 and TRBJ1-2, with 10 bases aligning to TRBD1. The ends lost 6 bases at V and 5 bases at J; junction bases unmatched: 6. The germline gives CDR1 MNHEY, CDR2 SVGAGI. This CDR3 contains 14 residues. CDR3 amino acids: CASRVTGGNYGYTF. DNA of the CDR3: TGTGCCAGCAGGGTGACAGGGGGCAATTATGGCTACACCTTC.

The V call is TRBV11-2, the J call TRBJ1-3; D uncertain. Trimming stripped 4 bases from V and 4 bases from J, with 8 bases between. The CDR3 has 13 residues. Germline loops: CDR1 SGHAT, CDR2 FQNNGV. CDR3: CASSSSLGNTIYF. The CDR3 DNA follows: TGTGCCAGCAGCTCCAGTTTAGGAAACACCATATATTTT. The full variable domain, completed using reference TRBV11-2 and TRBJ1-3, is EAGVAQSPRYKIIEKRQSVAFWCNPISGHATLYWYQQILGQGPKLLIQFQNNGVVDDSQLPKDRFSAERLKGVDSTLKIQPAKLEDSAVYLCASSSSLGNTIYFGEGSWLTVV.

The chain employs TRBV4-1 and TRBJ2-7; D is unclear. Between the trimmed V and J ends, which lost 6 bases and 7 bases, there was a span of 13 bases. Germline loops: CDR1 MGHRA, CDR2 YSYEKL. This CDR3 has 12 residues. CDR3 residues: CASRQTIGEQYF. The CDR3, as DNA: TGCGCCAGCAGACAGACGATCGGAGAGCAGTACTTC.